These T cell receptor beta chains were read from a single sample in a study of blood T cell repertoires in COVID-19. Clones were read by immunoSEQ multiplex PCR, and TCRdb kept only the in-frame ones, dropping some. This sample has some 490,000 clones; less than 90% occur once, and the top ten carry around 7.9%. The sample comprised PBMCs or T cells enriched from blood (not recorded which). The receptors come from a woman aged 55-70 years who had recovered from COVID-19. CDR3s include the opening cysteine and the closing phenylalanine or tryptophan. A D gene is named only where the DNA matches it firmly. The size of a clone is reported for some rows only, either as once, few or many, or as a class for expanded clones.

>.|TRBJ1-1|.|TRBV29-1
TGCAGCGTTGATGGGCAATTGCGCACTGAAGCTTTCTTT
CSVDGQLRTEAFF
>TRBD1|TRBJ2-3|.|TRBV10-2
TGCGCCAGCAGTGAGGGGACAGGTGTAGATACGCAGTATTTT
CASSEGTGVDTQYF
>.|TRBJ1-2|.|TRBV7-8
TGTGCCAGCAGCACACCCGGGGGAAACGGCTACACCTTC
CASSTPGGNGYTF
>TRBD1|TRBJ2-3|.|TRBV5-1
TGCGCCAGCAGTTATATGGACAGGTTATCCGATACGCAGTATTTT
CASSYMDRLSDTQYF
>TRBD1|TRBJ1-2|.|TRBV18
TGTGCCAGCTCACCAGCGACAGGGGGCTTCTTGGGCTACACCTTC
CASSPATGGFLGYTF
>.|TRBJ1-1|few|TRBV6-6
TGTGCCAGCAGTTACACAGTGTCTGAAGCTTTCTTT
CASSYTVSEAFF
>TRBD1|TRBJ1-6|.|TRBV5-1
TGCGCCAGCAGCTTAGGGGACAGCCCGCCTAATTCACCCCTCCACTTT
CASSLGDSPPNSPLHF
>TRBD1|TRBJ1-1|.|TRBV30
TGTGCCTTCGGGACAGGGTGGACTGAAGCTTTCTTT
CAFGTGWTEAFF
>TRBD1|TRBJ2-5|.|TRBV6-1
TGTGCCAGCAGTGAAAGAGGACAGGGAAAGACCCAGTACTTC
CASSERGQGKTQYF
>TRBD1|TRBJ1-2|.|TRBV29-1
TGCAGCGTTGATCGGGACAGAGACTATGGCTACACCTTC
CSVDRDRDYGYTF
>TRBD1|TRBJ2-2|.|TRBV2
TGTGCCAGCAGGGCTGGGACAGGTCCGAACACCGGGGAGCTGTTTTTT
CASRAGTGPNTGELFF
>.|TRBJ1-2|.|TRBV6-5
TGTGCCAGCACCCCTTTCCGGACAAGCTCCTATGGCTACACCTTC
CASTPFRTSSYGYTF
>.|TRBJ2-2|.|TRBV2
TGTGCCAGCAGGCCGGACAGAACGAACACCGGGGAGCTGTTTTTT
CASRPDRTNTGELFF
>.|TRBJ2-3|.|TRBV4-1
TGCGCCAGCAGCCAAGCAGGACAGAGTACAGATACGCAGTATTTT
CASSQAGQSTDTQYF
>.|TRBJ2-1|.|TRBV4-1
TGCGCCAGCAGCCAAGTGGCATACAATGAGCAGTTCTTC
CASSQVAYNEQFF